The next 21 T cell receptor beta chains were all read from a single sample in a study of immune evolution from preneoplasia to lung adenocarcinoma. Profiling relied on immunoSEQ multiplex PCR, and the TCRdb table lists in-frame clones only, not all of them. The table records 8,000 to 9,500 clones, approximately 75% of them present only once. The sample consisted of FFPE adjacent normal lung tissue. Receptor source: a person between 55 and 80 years old with lung adenocarcinoma.

The J gene is TRBJ2-6, the V gene TRBV27, with D unresolved. Germline CDR1 is MNHEY and CDR2 is SMNVEV (reference sequence). Trimming cost V 11 bases and J 0 bases, with 5 bases left between them. This CDR3 comprises 12 residues. The CDR3 protein is CASTSGANVLTF. The CDR3 coding sequence is TGTGCCTCCACCTCTGGGGCCAACGTCCTGACTTTC. Full variable domain (outside the CDR3, taken from reference TRBV27 and TRBJ2-6): EAQVTQNPRYLITVTGKKLTVTCSQNMNHEYMSWYRQDPGLGLRQIYYSMNVEVTDKGDVPEGYKVSRKEKRNFPLILESPSPNQTSLYFCASTSGANVLTFGAGSRLTVL.

The J gene is TRBJ2-5, the V gene TRBV7-2; D gene unclear. The germline CDR1 and CDR2 sequences are SGHTA and FQGNSA. V lost 5 bases, J lost 7 bases, and 14 bases lay in between. CDR3 length: 13 amino acids. The DNA of the CDR3 is TGTGCCAGCAGCCCCATTCGTTCTGGGACCCAGTACTTC. This translates into CASSPIRSGTQYF.

The gene calls are TRBV7-2 and TRBJ1-4, with D hard to call. The germline V gene encodes CDR1 SGHTA and CDR2 FQGNSA. The V and J ends lost 3 bases and 7 bases respectively, with 12 bases between them. The CDR3 length is 14 residues. For the CDR3, the DNA is TGTGCCAGCAGCTTGGCTCAAAGTACTGAAAAACTGTTTTTT. Translated: CASSLAQSTEKLFF.

This rearrangement joins TRBV7-8 to TRBJ2-3; TRBD2 matches at 7 bases. With 4 bases clipped from V and 4 bases from J, the junction kept 11 bases outside the gene matches. Germline V lookup: CDR1 SGHVS, CDR2 FQNEAQ. CDR3 size: 16 residues. The chain's CDR3 is CASSSLAGLGADTQYF. CDR3 nucleotide sequence: TGTGCCAGCAGCTCCCTGGCCGGACTAGGGGCAGATACGCAGTATTTT.

This rearrangement joins TRBV6-6 to TRBJ2-7; tentative D call: TRBD1 (5 bases). The CDR3 runs to 13 residues. The germline CDR1 and CDR2 sequences are MNHNY and SVGAGI (reference sequence). Between the trimmed V and J ends, which lost 5 bases and 7 bases, there was a span of 15 bases. The CDR3 here is CASSVSTGHEQYF. The CDR3, as DNA: TGTGCCAGCAGTGTCTCAACAGGTCATGAGCAGTACTTC.

The genes are TRBV7-9 and TRBJ1-2; D unresolved. CDR1 and CDR2 from the germline V gene are SEHNR and FQNEAQ (reference sequence). V lost 1 base and J lost 2, with 14 bases in between. This CDR3 has 16 amino acids. The CDR3 nucleotides read TGTGCCAGCAGCTTAGGTCGGACGGAAGCCAACTATGGCTACACCTTC. Residues: CASSLGRTEANYGYTF.

The V gene is TRBV4-1, the J gene TRBJ1-6, with D tentatively TRBD1 (5 bases). Trimming took 0 bases from V and 8 from J, leaving 17 bases between them. The CDR3 is 17 amino acids. The germline V gene has CDR1 MGHRA and CDR2 YSYEKL. The CDR3 region has the DNA TGCGCCAGCAGCCAAGATCTCGGGGGACTGACTGATTCACCCCTCCACTTT. Amino acid sequence: CASSQDLGGLTDSPLHF.

This clone was seen only a few times. V and J are TRBV10-3 and TRBJ1-1; TRBD1 agrees at 9 bases. CDR1 and CDR2 (germline): ENHRY, SYGVKD. This CDR3 contains 14 residues. Trimming at V came to 7 bases and at J to 1 base, leaving 4 bases not matched to a gene. CDR3 amino acids: CAITRDRENTEAFF. CDR3 coding DNA: TGTGCCATCACCCGGGACAGGGAGAACACTGAAGCTTTCTTT.

The rearrangement links TRBV11-2 to TRBJ1-5; 8 nucleotides align to TRBD1. The CDR3 runs to 14 residues. From germline, CDR1 is SGHAT and CDR2 FQNNGV. J lost 3 bases, V lost 5 bases, and 3 bases had no gene match. CDR3 amino acids: CASSRTGSNQPQHF. As DNA, the CDR3 is TGTGCCAGCAGCAGGACAGGGTCCAATCAGCCCCAGCATTTT.

J is TRBJ2-7 and V is TRBV7-2; D is undetermined. CDR3 length equals 15 residues. Germline assignment: CDR1 SGHTA and CDR2 FQGNSA. Trimming took off 5 bases at V and 6 bases at J, with 20 bases between the two ends. CDR3 sequence: CASSPAPSLLFEQYF. CDR3 DNA sequence: TGTGCCAGCAGCCCGGCCCCTAGTTTGCTCTTCGAGCAGTACTTC.

With respect to this clone: This sample also contains other DNA sequences that code for the same CDR3. CDR3 coding DNA: TGCGCCAGCAGCCCGATCCGGGACCGTCTTCGAAACTATGGCTACACCTTC. Translation gives CASSPIRDRLRNYGYTF. The J gene is TRBJ1-2, the V gene TRBV5-1; weak D call: TRBD1 (5 bases). The germline gives CDR1 SGHRS, CDR2 YFSETQ. The CDR3 is made up of 17 amino acids. Between the trimmed V and J ends, which lost 4 bases and 2 bases, there was a span of 21 bases. Drawing the rest from reference TRBV5-1 and TRBJ1-2, the complete variable domain is KAGVTQTPRYLIKTRGQQVTLSCSPISGHRSVSWYQQTPGQGLQFLFEYFSETQRNKGNFPGRFSGRQFSNSRSEMNVSTLELGDSALYLCASSPIRDRLRNYGYTFGSGTRLTVV.

The V call is TRBV11-2, the J call TRBJ2-2, with 9 bases matching TRBD1. The trim removed 5 bases at V and 6 bases at J, leaving 7 bases unmatched. Germline CDR1 and CDR2: SGHAT and FQNNGV. The CDR3 has 15 residues. The CDR3 DNA is TGTGCCAGCAGCCCGAGGACAGGGGATCCCGGGGAGCTGTTTTTT. It yields the protein CASSPRTGDPGELFF.

This clone has a handful of counts. The chain employs TRBV9 and TRBJ2-2; D gene ambiguous. This CDR3 comprises 12 residues. V lost 0 bases and J lost 5, with 2 bases in between. Germline assignment: CDR1 SGDLS and CDR2 YYNGEE. CDR3 amino acids: CASSVGTGELFF. The CDR3 nucleotides are TGTGCCAGCAGCGTAGGTACCGGGGAGCTGTTTTTT.

The J gene is TRBJ2-2, the V gene TRBV30, with D tentatively TRBD2 (6 bases). Germline V CDR1 and CDR2: GTSNPN, SVGIG (reference sequence). The V and J ends lost 0 bases and 3 bases respectively, with 11 bases between them. CDR3 length: 15 amino acids. CDR3 DNA: TGTGCCTGGAGTGTACGGGGGAAAGACACCGGGGAGCTGTTTTTT. Residues: CAWSVRGKDTGELFF.

The V and J genes are TRBV28 and TRBJ2-7; D unresolved. Trimming left V 4 bases short and J 3 bases short, with 10 bases between. The germline gives CDR1 MDHEN, CDR2 SYDVKM. The CDR3 sequence is 13 residues long. The CDR3 region has the DNA TGTGCCAGCAGTTCACACGACGGCTACGAGCAGTACTTC. It translates to CASSSHDGYEQYF.

This chain links TRBV27 with TRBJ2-3; D is uncertain. Per germline, CDR1 MNHEY and CDR2 SMNVEV (reference sequence). This CDR3 has 14 residues. V lost 0 bases and J 4 bases, leaving 8 bases between the germline ends. CDR3 sequence (DNA): TGTGCCAGCAGTTTATCCCAGCTCGCAGATACGCAGTATTTT. Protein product: CASSLSQLADTQYF.

The rearrangement uses TRBV7-9 and TRBJ1-3; maybe TRBD1 (6 bases). The CDR3 is 14 residues long. Trimming shortened V by 7 bases and J by 0 bases, and 10 bases separated the two germline ends. Germline assignment: CDR1 SEHNR and CDR2 FQNEAQ (reference sequence). The CDR3 bases are TGTGCCAGCAACATACAGGGCTCTGGAAACACCATATATTTT. Its translation: CASNIQGSGNTIYF. The full variable domain, rest sourced from reference TRBV7-9 and TRBJ1-3, is DTGVSQNPRHKITKRGQNVTFRCDPISEHNRLYWYRQTLGQGPEFLTYFQNEAQLEKSRLLSDRFSAERPKGSFSTLEIQRTEQGDSAMYLCASNIQGSGNTIYFGEGSWLTVV.

The chain uses TRBV27 and TRBJ2-1; TRBD2 aligns across 9 bases. The J segment lost 7 bases and the V segment lost 5 bases, leaving 12 bases of the junction unmatched. Germline V gene sequence: CDR1 MNHEY, CDR2 SMNVEV (reference sequence). The length of the CDR3 is 16 residues. The CDR3 here is CASSRTTSGYGNEQFF. In DNA, the CDR3 is TGTGCCAGCAGTAGGACGACTAGCGGCTATGGGAATGAGCAGTTCTTC.

The chain has TRBV19 and TRBJ2-7; D gene uncertain. The CDR3 covers 15 residues. CDR1 is LNHDA, CDR2 SQIVND, per germline (reference sequence). The V and J ends lost 0 bases and 6 bases respectively, with 15 bases between them. The CDR3 region is CASSIDRRQTAEQYF. CDR3 DNA sequence: TGTGCCAGTAGTATAGATCGCCGCCAGACCGCCGAGCAGTACTTC.

This clone occurred a few times. V is TRBV12-5 and J is TRBJ1-1, with 7 bases fitting TRBD1. This CDR3 has 14 amino acids. Germline CDR1 and CDR2: LGHNT and FRNRAP. V shed 6 bases and J 0 bases; nucleotides not matched to a gene: 4. The CDR3 sequence is CASGHDRVNTEAFF. The DNA of the CDR3 is TGTGCTAGTGGCCACGACAGGGTGAACACTGAAGCTTTCTTT.

This chain joins TRBV10-2 and TRBJ2-2, with 7 nucleotides matching TRBD2. The germline V gene has CDR1 WSHSY and CDR2 SAAADI. The CDR3 length is 14 residues. The trim removed 3 bases at V and 7 bases at J, leaving 5 bases unmatched. The chain's CDR3 is CASSERLANGELFF. The CDR3 DNA follows: TGCGCCAGCAGTGAACGACTAGCAAACGGGGAGCTGTTTTTT.